This T cell receptor (beta chain) is drawn from a study of CD8+ T cells in alopecia areata. Study details: Treated individuals took tofacitinib by mouth, 5 to 10 mg twice daily. Affected scalp percentage set treated patients' severity scores. Notes on the study in general: Normal skin's resident alphabeta T cells are sequenced alongside lesional scalp T cells. Affected scalp, especially in alopecia totalis/universalis, had a higher clonality than normal scalp did.

About this clone: Its antigen is unknown.

The trim removed 5 bases at V and 10 bases at J, leaving 17 bases unmatched. CDR3 length: 17 amino acids. Germline CDR1 reads MNHEY; CDR2 reads SMNVEV (reference sequence). Treatment of the sample: oral pan-JAK inhibitor, 5-10 mg twice daily. RNA extraction was followed by reverse transcription into cDNA, which acted as the sequencing template. Generated by immunoSEQ multiplex PCR, the TCRdb table keeps only in-frame clones and is missing some. The sample lists hundreds of thousands of clones; 58% were seen once. The starting material was CD4+ T cells sorted from blood, obtained at week 24, from a patient treated with tofacitinib. The TCR was taken from a human donor with alopecia areata. V gene TRBV27 combines with J gene TRBJ2-1, with TRBD2 matching over 10 bases. Written as DNA, the CDR3 is TGTGCCAGCAGTGCTCACCTAGGGACTAGCGAGAAATTGGAGCAGTTCTTC. It encodes CASSAHLGTSEKLEQFF.